This T cell receptor (beta chain) emerged from a study of T cell changes during pregnancy in multiple sclerosis. The CDR3 has 15 amino acids. V dropped 2 bases and J dropped 0; count of bases not matched to a gene: 4. Germline values: CDR1 LGHNA, CDR2 YNFKEQ. The data were produced by immunoSEQ multiplex PCR, yet TCRdb's version contains in-frame clones alone and is incomplete. The sample shows roughly 93,000 clones, approximately 90% of them seen only once. The sequence derives from a female donor in good health, enrolled as a control in a pregnancy study. The chain carries TRBV4-2 and TRBJ2-7, with 7 bases identical to TRBD1. The source was peripheral blood, collected in the first trimester of pregnancy. CDR3 region: CASSQLRDSSYEQYF. The CDR3 DNA follows: TGTGCCAGCAGCCAATTACGGGACAGCTCCTACGAGCAGTACTTC.